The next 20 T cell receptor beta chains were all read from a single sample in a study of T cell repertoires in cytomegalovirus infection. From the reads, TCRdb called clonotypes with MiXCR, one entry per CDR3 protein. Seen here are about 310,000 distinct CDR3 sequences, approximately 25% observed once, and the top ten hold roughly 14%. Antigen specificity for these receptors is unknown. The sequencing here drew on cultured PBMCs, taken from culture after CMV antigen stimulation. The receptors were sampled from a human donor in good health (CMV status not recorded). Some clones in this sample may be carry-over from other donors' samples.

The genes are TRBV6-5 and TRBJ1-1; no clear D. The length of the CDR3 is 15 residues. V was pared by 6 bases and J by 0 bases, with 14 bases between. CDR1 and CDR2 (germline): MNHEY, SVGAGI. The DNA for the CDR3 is TGTGCCAGCAGCCAAGGGAGCCACATGAACACTGAAGCTTTCTTT. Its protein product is CASSQGSHMNTEAFF.

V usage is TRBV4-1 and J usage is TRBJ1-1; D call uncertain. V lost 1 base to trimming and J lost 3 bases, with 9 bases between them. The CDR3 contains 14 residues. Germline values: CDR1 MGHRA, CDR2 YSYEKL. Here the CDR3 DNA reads TGCGCCAGCAGCCAAGTTCCCGGATACACTGAAGCTTTCTTT. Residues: CASSQVPGYTEAFF.

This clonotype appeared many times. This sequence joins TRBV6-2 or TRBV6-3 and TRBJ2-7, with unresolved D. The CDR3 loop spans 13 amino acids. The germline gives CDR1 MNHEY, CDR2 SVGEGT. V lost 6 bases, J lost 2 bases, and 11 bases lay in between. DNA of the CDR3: TGTGCCAGCAGCCGCCGACAACCCTACGAGCAGTACGTC. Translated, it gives CASSRRQPYEQYV.

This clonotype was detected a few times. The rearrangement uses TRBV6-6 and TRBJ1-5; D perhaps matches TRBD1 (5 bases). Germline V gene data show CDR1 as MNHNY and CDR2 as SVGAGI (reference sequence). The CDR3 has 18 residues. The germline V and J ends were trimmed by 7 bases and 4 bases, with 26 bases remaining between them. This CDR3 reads CASTPVGVFAVGNQPQHF. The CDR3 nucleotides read TGTGCCAGCACCCCCGTGGGGGTTTTCGCCGTGGGGAATCAGCCCCAGCATTTT.

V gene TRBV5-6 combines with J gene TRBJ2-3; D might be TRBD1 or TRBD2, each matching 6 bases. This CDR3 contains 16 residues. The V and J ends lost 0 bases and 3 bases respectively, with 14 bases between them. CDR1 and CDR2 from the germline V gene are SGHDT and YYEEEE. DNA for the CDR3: TGTGCCAGCAGCTTGGCCCGGGGGCGCGGAACAGATACGCAGTATTTT. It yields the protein CASSLARGRGTDTQYF.

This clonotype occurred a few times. In DNA form, the CDR3 reads TGTGCCAGCAGTGATTGGGGAGGGAACACTGAAGCTTTCTTT. Amino acid sequence: CASSDWGGNTEAFF. The chain has TRBV25-1 and TRBJ1-1, with unresolved D. CDR1 is MGHDK, CDR2 SYGVNS, per germline. V was pared by 3 bases and J by 1 base, with 9 bases between. There are 14 residues in the CDR3.

The DNA of the CDR3 is TGTGCCAGCAGCCTTTCAAGTATCCCCTACGAGCAGTACTTC. It codes for CASSLSSIPYEQYF. The chain recombines TRBV7-6 with TRBJ2-7; no firm D call. The CDR3 runs to 14 residues. Trimming removed 5 bases at V and 2 bases at J, with 13 bases between. Germline CDR1 SGHVS, CDR2 FNYEAQ.

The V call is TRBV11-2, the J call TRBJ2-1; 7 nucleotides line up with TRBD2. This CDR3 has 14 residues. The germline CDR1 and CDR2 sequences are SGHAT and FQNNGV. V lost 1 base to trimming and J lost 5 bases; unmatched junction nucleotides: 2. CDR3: CASSLAGLDNEQFF. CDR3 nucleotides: TGTGCCAGCAGCTTAGCAGGACTAGACAATGAGCAGTTCTTC.

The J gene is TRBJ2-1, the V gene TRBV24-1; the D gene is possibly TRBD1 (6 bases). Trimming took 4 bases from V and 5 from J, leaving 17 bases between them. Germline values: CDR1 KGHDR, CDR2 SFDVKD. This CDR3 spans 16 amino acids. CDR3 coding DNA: TGTGCCACCAGTGAGCCCCGGGACACGAGAGACAATGAGCAGTTCTTC. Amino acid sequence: CATSEPRDTRDNEQFF.

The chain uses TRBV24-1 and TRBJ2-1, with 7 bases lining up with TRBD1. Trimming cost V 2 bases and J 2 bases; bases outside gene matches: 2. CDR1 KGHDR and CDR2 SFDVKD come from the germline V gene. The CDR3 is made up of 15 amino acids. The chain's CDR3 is CATSDSQGTYNEQFF. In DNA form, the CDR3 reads TGTGCCACCAGTGATTCACAGGGGACCTACAATGAGCAGTTCTTC.

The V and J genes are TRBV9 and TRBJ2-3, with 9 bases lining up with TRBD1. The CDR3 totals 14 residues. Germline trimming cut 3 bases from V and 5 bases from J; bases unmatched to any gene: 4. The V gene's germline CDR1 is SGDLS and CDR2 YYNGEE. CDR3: CASSAGQGKDTQYF. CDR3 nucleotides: TGTGCCAGCAGCGCCGGACAGGGGAAAGATACGCAGTATTTT.

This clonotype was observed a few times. The CDR3 DNA reads as TGCGCCAGCAGCCAAGATCTGAATAGCAATCAGCCCCAGCATTTT. It is translated as CASSQDLNSNQPQHF. The chain has TRBV4-1 and TRBJ1-5; D is unresolved. The germline V gene encodes CDR1 MGHRA and CDR2 YSYEKL. The ends were cut back, 0 bases at V and 0 bases at J, with 6 bases in the middle. The CDR3 consists of 15 residues.

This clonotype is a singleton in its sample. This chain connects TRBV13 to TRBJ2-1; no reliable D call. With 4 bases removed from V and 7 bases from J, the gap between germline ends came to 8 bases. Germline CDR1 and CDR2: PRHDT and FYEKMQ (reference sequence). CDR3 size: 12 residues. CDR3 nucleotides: TGTGCCAGCAGCTCTCGACGGAATGAGCAGTTCTTC. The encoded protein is CASSSRRNEQFF.

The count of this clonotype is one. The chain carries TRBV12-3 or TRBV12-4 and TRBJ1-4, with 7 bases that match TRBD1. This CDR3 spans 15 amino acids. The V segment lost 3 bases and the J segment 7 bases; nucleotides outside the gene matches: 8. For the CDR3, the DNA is TGTGCCAGCAGTTTTCAGAGGGGGCGAGGTGAAAAACTGTTTTTT. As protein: CASSFQRGRGEKLFF.

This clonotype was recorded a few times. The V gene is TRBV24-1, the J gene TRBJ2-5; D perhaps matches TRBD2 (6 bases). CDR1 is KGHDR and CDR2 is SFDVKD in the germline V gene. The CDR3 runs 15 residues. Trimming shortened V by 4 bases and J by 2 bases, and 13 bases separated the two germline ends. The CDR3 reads CATSDTGTSQETQYF. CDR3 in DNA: TGTGCCACCAGTGACACCGGGACTTCACAAGAGACCCAGTACTTC.

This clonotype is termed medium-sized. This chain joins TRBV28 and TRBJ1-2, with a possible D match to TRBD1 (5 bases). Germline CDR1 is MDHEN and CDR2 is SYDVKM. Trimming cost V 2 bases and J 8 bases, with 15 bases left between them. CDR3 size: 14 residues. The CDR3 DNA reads TGTGCCAGCAGTTTACAGGGTTCGGTGCGGGGCTACACCTTC. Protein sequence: CASSLQGSVRGYTF.

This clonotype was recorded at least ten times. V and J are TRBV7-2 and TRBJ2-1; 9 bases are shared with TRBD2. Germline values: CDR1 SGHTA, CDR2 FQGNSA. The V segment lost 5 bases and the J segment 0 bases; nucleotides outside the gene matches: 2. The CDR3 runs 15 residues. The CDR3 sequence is CASSERGDSYNEQFF. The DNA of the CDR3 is TGTGCCAGCAGCGAGCGGGGGGACTCCTACAATGAGCAGTTCTTC.

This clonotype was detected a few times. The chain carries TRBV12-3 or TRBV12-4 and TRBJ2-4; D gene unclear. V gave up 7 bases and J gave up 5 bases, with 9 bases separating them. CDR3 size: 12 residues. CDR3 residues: CASTATENIQYF. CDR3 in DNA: TGTGCCAGCACAGCTACGGAAAACATTCAGTACTTC.

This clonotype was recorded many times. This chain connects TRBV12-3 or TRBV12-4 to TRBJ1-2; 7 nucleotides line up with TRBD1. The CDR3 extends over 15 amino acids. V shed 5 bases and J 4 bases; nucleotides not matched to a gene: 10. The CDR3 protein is CASSQGGAQSYGYTF. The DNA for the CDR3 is TGTGCCAGCAGTCAGGGGGGGGCGCAGAGCTATGGCTACACCTTC.

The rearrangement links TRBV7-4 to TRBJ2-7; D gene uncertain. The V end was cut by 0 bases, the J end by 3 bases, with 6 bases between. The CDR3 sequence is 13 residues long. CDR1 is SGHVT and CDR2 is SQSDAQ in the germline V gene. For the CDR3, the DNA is TGTGCCAGCAGCTTAGCGGATTACTACGAGCAGTACGTC. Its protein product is CASSLADYYEQYV.